The 15 T cell receptor beta chains presented below share a single source sample, sequenced in a study of blood T cell repertoires in COVID-19. Repertoires were generated with immunoSEQ multiplex PCR, while TCRdb's copy carries only in-frame clones and drops some. Seen here are tens of thousands of clones, approximately 90% observed once, and the top ten hold over 8.5%. The sequenced sample consisted of peripheral blood. The receptors shown here come from a human donor in a cohort sampled during active COVID-19.

This chain joins TRBV6-5 and TRBJ2-3; TRBD2 is a possible D gene (6 bases). V was clipped by 6 bases and J by 7 bases, with 17 bases between them. This CDR3 is 14 amino acids long. CDR1 is MNHEY, CDR2 SVGAGI, per germline. The CDR3 sequence is CASRVTSPAYTQYF. The CDR3 DNA sequence: TGTGCCAGCAGGGTGACTAGTCCGGCGTATACGCAGTATTTT.

This chain uses TRBV4-1 with TRBJ2-5; possible D gene TRBD1, 5 bases. The germline V and J ends were trimmed by 4 bases and 1 base, with 16 bases remaining between them. Germline CDR1 reads MGHRA; CDR2 reads YSYEKL. The CDR3 length is 16 residues. The CDR3 protein is CASSPSTATSQETQYF. The CDR3 nucleotides read TGCGCCAGCAGCCCCTCGACAGCCACCTCCCAAGAGACCCAGTACTTC.

The chain combines TRBV7-9 with TRBJ1-2; tentative D call: TRBD1 (6 bases). Trimming stripped 2 bases from V and 7 bases from J, with 17 bases between. Germline V lookup: CDR1 SEHNR, CDR2 FQNEAQ (reference sequence). This CDR3 region has 15 residues. The CDR3 protein is CASSLQQGLPTGYTF. CDR3 coding DNA: TGTGCCAGCAGCTTACAACAGGGACTACCAACTGGCTACACCTTC. Full variable domain (rest looked up from reference TRBV7-9 and TRBJ1-2): DTGVSQNPRHKITKRGQNVTFRCDPISEHNRLYWYRQTLGQGPEFLTYFQNEAQLEKSRLLSDRFSAERPKGSFSTLEIQRTEQGDSAMYLCASSLQQGLPTGYTFGSGTRLTVV.

The genes are TRBV30 and TRBJ1-2; TRBD1 agrees at 10 bases. CDR3 length: 14 residues. The junction had 7 bases not matched to a gene; V was cut back by 2 bases and J by 7 bases. Germline lookup yields CDR1 GTSNPN and CDR2 SVGIG (reference sequence). CDR3 in amino acids: CAWSLAGTGVGYTF. CDR3 nucleotides: TGTGCCTGGAGTCTCGCCGGGACAGGGGTTGGCTACACCTTC.

This chain joins TRBV7-2 and TRBJ2-1; D remains unclear. Germline CDR1 reads SGHTA; CDR2 reads FQGNSA. V shed 5 bases and J shed 12 bases, with 11 bases lying between them. This CDR3 is 11 amino acids long. The CDR3 region has the DNA TGTGCCAGCAGCCTACGAGGCGGGCAGTTCTTC. This translates into CASSLRGGQFF.

V is TRBV6-5 and J is TRBJ1-4, with D possibly TRBD1 on 6 matching bases. Germline V gene sequence: CDR1 MNHEY, CDR2 SVGAGI. Trimming shortened V by 6 bases and J by 4 bases, and 12 bases separated the two germline ends. This CDR3 has 14 residues. The CDR3 DNA reads TGTGCCAGCAGCTACGGACAGTTTAATGAAAAACTGTTTTTT. Amino acid sequence: CASSYGQFNEKLFF.

The chain has TRBV3-1 (or the pseudogene TRBV3-2) and TRBJ2-7; D remains unclear. The CDR3 runs to 15 residues. Germline V gene lookup returns CDR1 LGHDT and CDR2 YNNKEL (reference sequence). V was shortened by 0 bases and J by 4 bases, with 13 bases between the two germline ends. CDR3 sequence: CASSQDPRVAYEQYF. The CDR3 nucleotides read TGTGCCAGCAGCCAAGATCCACGGGTTGCATACGAGCAGTACTTC.

This clone was seen more than once but under ten times. The chain combines TRBV4-1 with TRBJ1-5; TRBD1 matches 7 bases. The CDR3 covers 15 residues. J lost 3 bases, V lost 3 bases, and 5 bases had no gene match. The germline gives CDR1 MGHRA, CDR2 YSYEKL. The CDR3 protein is CASSHKTGFNQPQHF. The CDR3 region has the DNA TGCGCCAGCAGCCACAAGACAGGGTTCAATCAGCCCCAGCATTTT.

This chain links TRBV5-8 with TRBJ1-5, with 10 bases lining up with TRBD1. V trimming: 4 bases; J trimming: 6 bases; junction bases outside the gene matches: 4. Germline values: CDR1 SGHTS, CDR2 YDEGEE. There are 14 residues in the CDR3. In nucleotides, the CDR3 is TGTGCCAGCAGCAGGGACAGGGGATTTCAGCCCCAGCATTTT. Amino acids: CASSRDRGFQPQHF.

The gene calls are TRBV7-2 and TRBJ2-1; D is perhaps TRBD1 (6 bases). Trimming stripped 5 bases from V and 4 bases from J, with 15 bases between. Germline loops: CDR1 SGHTA, CDR2 FQGNSA. This CDR3 is 15 amino acids long. The CDR3 DNA reads TGTGCCAGCAGCCCAGAAGGACAGAGGTACAATGAGCAGTTCTTC. This encodes CASSPEGQRYNEQFF. The entire variable domain, with the rest obtained from reference TRBV7-2 and TRBJ2-1, is as follows: GAGVSQSPSNKVTEKGKDVELRCDPISGHTALYWYRQSLGQGLEFLIYFQGNSAPDKSGLPSDRFSAERTGGSVSTLTIQRTQQEDSAVYLCASSPEGQRYNEQFFGPGTRLTVL.

This clone was detected only a few times. This chain connects TRBV18 to TRBJ2-1; possible D gene TRBD2, 6 bases. Trimming cost V 3 bases and J 6 bases, with 21 bases left between them. Germline V gene sequence: CDR1 KGHSH, CDR2 LQKENI. The CDR3 is made up of 17 amino acids. Written as DNA, the CDR3 is TGTGCCAGCTCACCTGCTCGTTCGGGAGCCGGGGGCAATGAGCAGTTCTTC. This gives the protein CASSPARSGAGGNEQFF.

The V and J genes are TRBV6-5 and TRBJ2-5; maybe TRBD2 (7 bases). The length of the CDR3 is 15 residues. Per the germline V gene, CDR1 is MNHEY and CDR2 is SVGAGI. V lost 6 bases to trimming and J lost 2 bases, with 16 bases between them. This chain's CDR3 is CASSKRGGDQETQYF. DNA of the CDR3: TGTGCCAGCAGCAAGCGCGGGGGCGATCAAGAGACCCAGTACTTC.

The chain uses TRBV19 and TRBJ2-7, with TRBD2 matching 10 bases. J was trimmed by 3 bases and V by 5 bases; bases with no gene match: 4. There are 14 residues in the CDR3. Germline CDR1 is LNHDA and CDR2 is SQIVND (reference sequence). In nucleotides, the CDR3 is TGTGCCAGTAGTGGGGCTAGCGGGGGCTACGAGCAGTACTTC. It codes for CASSGASGGYEQYF.

The genes are TRBV10-3 and TRBJ1-1; 10 bases map to TRBD1. V gave up 6 bases and J gave up 3 bases; unmatched junction bases: 4. The CDR3 loop spans 14 amino acids. From germline, CDR1 is ENHRY and CDR2 SYGVKD. CDR3 amino acids: CAIRGQGLYTEAFF. DNA for the CDR3: TGTGCCATCAGGGGACAGGGGCTGTACACTGAAGCTTTCTTT.

The V call is TRBV12-3 or TRBV12-4, the J call TRBJ2-1; D remains unclear. Trimming pared 8 bases from V and 10 bases from J, leaving 18 bases between. The CDR3 spans 13 residues. The CDR3 DNA follows: TGTGCCAGCGGTAGACTCCTCGAATCGGAGCAGTTCTTC. Its translation: CASGRLLESEQFF.